One TCR beta chain is described in this entry. These data are taken from a study of control samples from healthy donors and cancer patients. This CDR3 has 16 residues. J gave up 4 bases and V 7 bases, and 11 bases lay outside the gene matches. Germline V gene data show CDR1 as MGHDK and CDR2 as SYGVNS. Here immunoSEQ multiplex PCR was the method, and the copy in TCRdb shows in-frame clones only, minus some. The sample carries about 100,000 clones, roughly 87% recorded once. The V and J genes are TRBV25-1 and TRBJ1-3, with 9 positions matching TRBD1. The TCR originated in a woman aged 45-65 years in good health. What was sequenced was blood. The DNA of the CDR3 is TGTGCCAGCACCGTCGGCTCCGGGACAGGGGGAAACACCATATATTTT. Protein sequence: CASTVGSGTGGNTIYF.